Following are 23 T cell receptor beta chains from one sample sequenced in a study of shared clonotypes between healthy human individuals. Generated by immunoSEQ multiplex PCR, the TCRdb table keeps only in-frame clones and is missing some. This sample has about 2.2 million clones, with roughly 95% found just once. The naive CD8 fraction comprised CD45RO-negative cells positively selected for CCR7 and excluded terminally differentiated effector memory CD45RA+ cells. Sequenced: naive CD8+ T cells from PBMCs. Source of these receptors: a man between 18 and 29 years old in good health. Some clones in this sample may be carry-over from other donors' samples.

The chain carries TRBV11-2 and TRBJ2-1, with D possibly being TRBD2 (6 bases). Trimming left V 1 base short and J 3 bases short, with 7 bases between. This CDR3 contains 14 residues. Germline values: CDR1 SGHAT, CDR2 FQNNGV. CDR3 amino acids: CASSLGTNYNEQFF. In DNA, the CDR3 is TGTGCCAGCAGCTTAGGGACTAACTACAATGAGCAGTTCTTC.

The chain links TRBV27 to TRBJ2-5; possibly TRBD1 for D (5 bases). V was pared by 2 bases and J by 5 bases, with 12 bases between. The CDR3 has 14 amino acids. Germline CDR1 is MNHEY and CDR2 is SMNVEV (reference sequence). CDR3 sequence reads: CASSLRARVETQYF. In DNA, the CDR3 is TGTGCCAGCAGTTTAAGGGCCAGGGTCGAGACCCAGTACTTC.

The chain joins TRBV25-1 to TRBJ2-7; D may match TRBD1 or TRBD2 (5 bases each). CDR3 length equals 15 residues. Germline CDR1 reads MGHDK; CDR2 reads SYGVNS. Deletions cut 5 bases from V and 2 bases from J, with 16 bases between. CDR3 nucleotide sequence: TGTGCCAGCAGTACGCACCGGGACCGGCCCTACGAGCAGTACTTC. This codes for CASSTHRDRPYEQYF.

This sequence joins TRBV4-1 and TRBJ2-1, with D perhaps TRBD2 (5 bases). The CDR3 contains 14 residues. CDR1 is MGHRA, CDR2 YSYEKL, per germline. V was clipped by 1 base and J by 4 bases, with 8 bases between them. In nucleotides, the CDR3 is TGCGCCAGCAGCCAAGGAGGGCAGTACAATGAGCAGTTCTTC. Translated: CASSQGGQYNEQFF.

The rearrangement links TRBV11-3 to TRBJ2-3; D unclear. The CDR3 consists of 15 residues. Germline lookup yields CDR1 SGHNT and CDR2 YENEEA. V was clipped by 5 bases and J by 0 bases, with 12 bases between them. This chain's CDR3 is CASSPSTASTDTQYF. The CDR3 DNA sequence: TGTGCCAGCAGCCCGAGCACGGCTAGCACAGATACGCAGTATTTT.

This chain joins TRBV9 and TRBJ2-3; 14 bases agree with TRBD2. Germline V lookup: CDR1 SGDLS, CDR2 YYNGEE. After removal of 4 bases from V and 3 bases from J, the junction contained 10 bases not matched to a gene. The CDR3 length is 18 residues. This CDR3 is CASSPRLAGGPSTDTQYF. The CDR3 DNA follows: TGTGCCAGCAGCCCTCGACTAGCGGGAGGGCCGAGTACAGATACGCAGTATTTT. The full variable domain, in which reference TRBV9 and TRBJ2-3 provide the parts outside the CDR3, is DSGVTQTPKHLITATGQRVTLRCSPRSGDLSVYWYQQSLDQGLQFLIQYYNGEERAKGNILERFSAQQFPDLHSELNLSSLELGDSALYFCASSPRLAGGPSTDTQYFGPGTRLTVL.

This clone was seen once. V gene TRBV28 combines with J gene TRBJ2-3; 10 bases line up with TRBD2. Germline CDR1 reads MDHEN; CDR2 reads SYDVKM. The CDR3 runs 19 residues. V gave up 3 bases and J gave up 4 bases; unmatched junction bases: 16. The DNA for the CDR3 is TGTGCCAGCAGTTTTGGGGGGCCCCATGGACTAGCGGCACCAGATACGCAGTATTTT. This gives the protein CASSFGGPHGLAAPDTQYF.

This clone was observed a handful of times. The chain carries TRBV19 and TRBJ1-4; possible D gene TRBD1, 6 bases. This CDR3 is built from 14 residues. Germline V gene lookup returns CDR1 LNHDA and CDR2 SQIVND (reference sequence). V lost 4 bases and J 5 bases, leaving 11 bases between the germline ends. CDR3 in amino acids: CASSTGAGNEKLFF. In nucleotides, the CDR3 is TGTGCCAGTAGTACAGGGGCTGGGAATGAAAAACTGTTTTTT.

This clone was seen a handful of times. V usage is TRBV7-9 and J usage is TRBJ1-1; D gene uncertain. This CDR3 region has 13 residues. CDR1 SEHNR and CDR2 FQNEAQ come from the germline V gene (reference sequence). Trimming removed 6 bases from V and 0 bases from J, with 8 bases in between. CDR3 nucleotide sequence: TGTGCCAGCAGATTTACAGTGAACACTGAAGCTTTCTTT. It yields the protein CASRFTVNTEAFF.

The V and J genes are TRBV7-2 and TRBJ2-3, with 10 bases identical to TRBD1. The germline CDR1 and CDR2 sequences are SGHTA and FQGNSA. With 5 bases clipped from V and 6 bases from J, the junction kept 5 bases outside the gene matches. This CDR3 spans 14 amino acids. The CDR3, as DNA: TGTGCCAGCAGCCCCGACAGGGGGCGGGATACGCAGTATTTT. The encoded protein is CASSPDRGRDTQYF. Combining the CDR3 with reference TRBV7-2 and TRBJ2-3 gives the whole variable domain GAGVSQSPSNKVTEKGKDVELRCDPISGHTALYWYRQSLGQGLEFLIYFQGNSAPDKSGLPSDRFSAERTGGSVSTLTIQRTQQEDSAVYLCASSPDRGRDTQYFGPGTRLTVL.

The V gene is TRBV7-9, the J gene TRBJ2-1, with 9 bases fitting TRBD1. Trimming removed 1 base from V and 6 bases from J; junction bases left unmatched: 1. Germline CDR1 and CDR2: SEHNR and FQNEAQ (reference sequence). The CDR3 spans 14 residues. The CDR3 DNA sequence: TGTGCCAGCAGCTTAGGGACAGGGGTCAATGAGCAGTTCTTC. Amino acid sequence: CASSLGTGVNEQFF.

The chain carries TRBV9 and TRBJ2-1, with a weak D call TRBD2 (6 bases). This CDR3 region has 17 residues. In germline, CDR1 is SGDLS, CDR2 YYNGEE. V was trimmed by 3 bases and J by 1 base, leaving 17 bases between them. The CDR3 is CASSERGSGSSYNEQFF. CDR3 DNA sequence: TGTGCCAGCAGCGAACGAGGAAGCGGGTCTTCCTACAATGAGCAGTTCTTC.

This CDR3 is CASSEGTSGIRGEQFF. The CDR3 DNA sequence: TGTGCCAGCTCCGAAGGGACTAGCGGGATTCGCGGTGAGCAGTTCTTC. This sequence joins TRBV2 and TRBJ2-1, with 13 bases fitting TRBD2. Germline values: CDR1 SNHLY, CDR2 FYNNEI. Germline trimming cut 8 bases from V and 9 bases from J; bases unmatched to any gene: 13. This CDR3 region has 16 residues.

This sequence joins TRBV7-9 and TRBJ2-3; tentatively, D is TRBD1 or TRBD2 (5 bases each). This CDR3 comprises 15 residues. Germline lookup yields CDR1 SEHNR and CDR2 FQNEAQ (reference sequence). The germline V and J ends were trimmed by 5 bases and 6 bases, with 18 bases remaining between them. The CDR3 DNA follows: TGTGCCAGCAGCGCACCGGGACCCGTAGCCGATACGCAGTATTTT. It codes for CASSAPGPVADTQYF.

In this sample, this clone turned up a few times. The gene calls are TRBV4-1 and TRBJ1-1; TRBD1 aligns across 10 bases. There are 15 residues in the CDR3. With 3 bases clipped from V and 5 bases from J, the junction kept 6 bases outside the gene matches. Germline V gives CDR1 MGHRA, CDR2 YSYEKL. The CDR3 reads CASSQRTGGGTEAFF. In DNA, the CDR3 is TGCGCCAGCAGCCAGAGGACAGGGGGAGGGACTGAAGCTTTCTTT.

The chain couples TRBV5-1 to TRBJ2-3, with 10 bases identical to TRBD2. V was clipped by 4 bases and J by 1 base; unmatched bases: 3. The CDR3 is 15 amino acids. CDR1 is SGHRS and CDR2 is YFSETQ in the germline V gene. In DNA, the CDR3 is TGCGCCAGCAGCGCCGGGACTAGCGGCACAGATACGCAGTATTTT. Its translation: CASSAGTSGTDTQYF.

The V call is TRBV5-4, the J call TRBJ2-3, with 7 bases that match TRBD2. With 4 bases clipped from V and 6 bases from J, the junction kept 8 bases outside the gene matches. This CDR3 contains 14 residues. Germline CDR1 reads SGHNT; CDR2 reads YYREEE (reference sequence). CDR3 DNA: TGTGCCAGCAGCAGCGGACTAGTTAGTGATACGCAGTATTTT. Amino acid sequence: CASSSGLVSDTQYF.

CDR3 loop: CASSVGGQGGRWETQYF. CDR3 DNA sequence: TGTGCCAGCAGCGTAGGGGGACAGGGCGGTCGGTGGGAGACCCAGTACTTC. The rearrangement joins TRBV9 to TRBJ2-5, with 9 positions matching TRBD1. Germline assignment: CDR1 SGDLS and CDR2 YYNGEE. The CDR3 loop spans 17 amino acids. The junction had 11 bases not matched to a gene; V was cut back by 0 bases and J by 5 bases.

The V and J genes are TRBV9 and TRBJ2-3, with D tentatively TRBD2 (6 bases). V was pared by 3 bases and J by 2 bases, with 19 bases between. The CDR3 totals 17 residues. Germline CDR1 and CDR2: SGDLS and YYNGEE. In nucleotides, the CDR3 is TGTGCCAGCAGCGCTCCCCTAGCGCGGGACTCCACAGATACGCAGTATTTT. The encoded protein is CASSAPLARDSTDTQYF.

The chain couples TRBV7-9 to TRBJ2-7; 9 positions agree with TRBD2. Germline lookup yields CDR1 SEHNR and CDR2 FQNEAQ (reference sequence). V was clipped by 5 bases and J by 2 bases; unmatched bases: 7. The CDR3 covers 15 residues. CDR3 region: CASSPPSGNTYEQYF. The CDR3 region has the DNA TGTGCCAGCAGCCCACCTAGCGGGAATACCTACGAGCAGTACTTC.

Comments on this clone: The same CDR3 also results from other DNA sequences found in this sample. The rearrangement links TRBV5-6 to TRBJ2-7; D is possibly TRBD2 (6 bases). The V gene lost 0 bases and the J gene lost 0 bases, with 7 bases spanning the gap. The CDR3 totals 14 residues. Germline CDR1 reads SGHDT; CDR2 reads YYEEEE. This CDR3 is CASSLDGSSYEQYF. CDR3 DNA: TGTGCCAGCAGCTTGGACGGGAGCTCCTACGAGCAGTACTTC.

V usage is TRBV5-5 and J usage is TRBJ2-7; 11 positions agree with TRBD1. The CDR3 is made up of 14 amino acids. Germline trimming cut 4 bases from V and 4 bases from J; bases unmatched to any gene: 4. Germline CDR1 and CDR2: SGHKS and YYEKEE (reference sequence). The DNA of the CDR3 is TGTGCCAGCAGCATCGGACAGGGGGCATACGAGCAGTACTTC. Encoded protein: CASSIGQGAYEQYF.

The rearrangement uses TRBV10-2 and TRBJ2-5; 16 nucleotides align to TRBD2. V dropped 8 bases and J dropped 3; count of bases not matched to a gene: 9. CDR1 and CDR2 (germline): WSHSY, SAAADI. The length of the CDR3 is 17 residues. The CDR3 bases are TGCGCCAGCTCCCCGGGACTAGCGGGAGGGCCGAAAGAGACCCAGTACTTC. Translated: CASSPGLAGGPKETQYF.